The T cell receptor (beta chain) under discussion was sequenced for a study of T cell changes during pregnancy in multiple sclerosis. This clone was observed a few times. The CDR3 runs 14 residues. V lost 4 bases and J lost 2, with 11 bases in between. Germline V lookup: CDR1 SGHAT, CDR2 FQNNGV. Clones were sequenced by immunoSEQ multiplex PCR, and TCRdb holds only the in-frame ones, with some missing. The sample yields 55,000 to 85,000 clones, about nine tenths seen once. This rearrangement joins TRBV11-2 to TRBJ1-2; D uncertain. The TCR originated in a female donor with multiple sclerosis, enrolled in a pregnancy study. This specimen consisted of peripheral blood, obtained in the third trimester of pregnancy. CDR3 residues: CASSSRTGNYGYTF. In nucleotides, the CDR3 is TGTGCCAGCAGCTCCAGAACCGGGAACTATGGCTACACCTTC.